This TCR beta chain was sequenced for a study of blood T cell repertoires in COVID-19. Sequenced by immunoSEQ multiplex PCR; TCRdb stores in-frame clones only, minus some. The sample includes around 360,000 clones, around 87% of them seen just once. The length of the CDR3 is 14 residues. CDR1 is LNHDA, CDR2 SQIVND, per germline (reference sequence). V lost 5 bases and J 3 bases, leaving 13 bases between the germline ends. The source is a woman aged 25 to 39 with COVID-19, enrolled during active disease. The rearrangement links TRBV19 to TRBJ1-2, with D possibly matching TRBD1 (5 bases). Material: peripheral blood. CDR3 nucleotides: TGTGCCAGTAGTTTTTCCGGGACTTACTATGGCTACACCTTC. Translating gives CASSFSGTYYGYTF.